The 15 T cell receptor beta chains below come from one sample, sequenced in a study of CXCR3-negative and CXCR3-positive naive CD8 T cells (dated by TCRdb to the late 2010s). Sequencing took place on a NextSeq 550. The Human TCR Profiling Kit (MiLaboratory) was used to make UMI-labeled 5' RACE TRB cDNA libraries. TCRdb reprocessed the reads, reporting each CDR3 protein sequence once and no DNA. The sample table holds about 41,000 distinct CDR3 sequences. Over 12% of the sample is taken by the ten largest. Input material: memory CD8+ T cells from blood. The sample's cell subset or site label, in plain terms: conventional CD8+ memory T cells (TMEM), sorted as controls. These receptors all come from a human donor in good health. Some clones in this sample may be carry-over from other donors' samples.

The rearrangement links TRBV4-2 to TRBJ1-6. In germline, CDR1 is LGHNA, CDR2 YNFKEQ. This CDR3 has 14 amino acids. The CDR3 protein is CASSQDSENSPLHF.

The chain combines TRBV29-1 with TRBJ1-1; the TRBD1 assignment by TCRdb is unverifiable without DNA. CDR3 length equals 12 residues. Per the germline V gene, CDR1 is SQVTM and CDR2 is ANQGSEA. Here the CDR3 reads CSVQGWNTEAFF.

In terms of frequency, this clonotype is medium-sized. This CDR3 reads CASSIGVDTQYF. The rearrangement joins TRBV19 to TRBJ2-3. Germline V gene data show CDR1 as LNHDA and CDR2 as SQIVND (reference sequence). There are 12 residues in the CDR3.

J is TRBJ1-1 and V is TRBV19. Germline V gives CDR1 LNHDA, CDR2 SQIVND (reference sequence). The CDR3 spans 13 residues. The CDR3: CASSLGLVTEAFF. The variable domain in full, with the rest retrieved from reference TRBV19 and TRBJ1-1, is DGGITQSPKYLFRKEGQNVTLSCEQNLNHDAMYWYRQDPGQGLRLIYYSQIVNDFQKGDIAEGYSVSREKKESFPLTVTSAQKNPTAFYLCASSLGLVTEAFFGQGTRLTVV.

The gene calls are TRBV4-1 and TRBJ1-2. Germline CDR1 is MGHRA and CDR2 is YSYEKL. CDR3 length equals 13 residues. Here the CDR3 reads CASSQETPGGYTF.

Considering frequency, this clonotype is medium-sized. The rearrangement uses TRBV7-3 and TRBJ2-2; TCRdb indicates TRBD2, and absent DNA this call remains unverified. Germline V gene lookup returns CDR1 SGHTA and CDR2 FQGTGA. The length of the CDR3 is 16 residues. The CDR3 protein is CASSFASGGQIGELFF.

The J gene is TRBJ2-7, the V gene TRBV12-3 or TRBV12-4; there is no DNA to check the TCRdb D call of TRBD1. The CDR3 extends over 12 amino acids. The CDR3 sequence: CASSFGQNEQYF.

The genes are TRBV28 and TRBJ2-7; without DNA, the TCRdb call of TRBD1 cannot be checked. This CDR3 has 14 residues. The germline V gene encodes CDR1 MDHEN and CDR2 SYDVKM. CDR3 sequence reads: CASSPNYRGYEQYF.

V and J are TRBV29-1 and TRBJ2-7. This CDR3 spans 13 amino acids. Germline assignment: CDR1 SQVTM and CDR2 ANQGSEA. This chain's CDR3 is CSVEDPQSYEQYF.

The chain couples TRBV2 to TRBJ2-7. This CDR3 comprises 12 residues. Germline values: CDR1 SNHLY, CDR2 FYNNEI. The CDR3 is CASNLNAYEQYF.

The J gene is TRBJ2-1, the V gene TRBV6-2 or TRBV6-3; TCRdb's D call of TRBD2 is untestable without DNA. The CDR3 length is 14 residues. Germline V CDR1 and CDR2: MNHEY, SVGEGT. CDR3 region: CASSYDRDLHEQFF.

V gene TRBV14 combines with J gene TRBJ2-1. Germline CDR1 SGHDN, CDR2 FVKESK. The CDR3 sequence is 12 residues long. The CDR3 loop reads CASSHEALQQFF.

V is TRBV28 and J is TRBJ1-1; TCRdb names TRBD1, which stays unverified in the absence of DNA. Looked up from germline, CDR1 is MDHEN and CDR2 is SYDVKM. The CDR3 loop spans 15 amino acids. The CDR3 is CASSSFPGQGAEAFF.

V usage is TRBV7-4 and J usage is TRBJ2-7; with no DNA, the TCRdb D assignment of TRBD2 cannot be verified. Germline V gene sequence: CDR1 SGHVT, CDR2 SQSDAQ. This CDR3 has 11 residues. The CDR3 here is CASTLLYEQYF. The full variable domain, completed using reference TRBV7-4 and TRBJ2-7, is GAGVSQSPRYKVAKRGRDVALRCDSISGHVTLYWYRQTLGQGSEVLTYSQSDAQRDKSGRPSGRFSAERPERSVSTLKIQRTEQGDSAVYLCASTLLYEQYFGPGTRLTVT.

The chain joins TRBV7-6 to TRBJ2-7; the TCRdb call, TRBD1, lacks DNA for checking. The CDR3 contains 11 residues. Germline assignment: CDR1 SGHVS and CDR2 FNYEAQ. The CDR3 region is CASSSSREQYF.